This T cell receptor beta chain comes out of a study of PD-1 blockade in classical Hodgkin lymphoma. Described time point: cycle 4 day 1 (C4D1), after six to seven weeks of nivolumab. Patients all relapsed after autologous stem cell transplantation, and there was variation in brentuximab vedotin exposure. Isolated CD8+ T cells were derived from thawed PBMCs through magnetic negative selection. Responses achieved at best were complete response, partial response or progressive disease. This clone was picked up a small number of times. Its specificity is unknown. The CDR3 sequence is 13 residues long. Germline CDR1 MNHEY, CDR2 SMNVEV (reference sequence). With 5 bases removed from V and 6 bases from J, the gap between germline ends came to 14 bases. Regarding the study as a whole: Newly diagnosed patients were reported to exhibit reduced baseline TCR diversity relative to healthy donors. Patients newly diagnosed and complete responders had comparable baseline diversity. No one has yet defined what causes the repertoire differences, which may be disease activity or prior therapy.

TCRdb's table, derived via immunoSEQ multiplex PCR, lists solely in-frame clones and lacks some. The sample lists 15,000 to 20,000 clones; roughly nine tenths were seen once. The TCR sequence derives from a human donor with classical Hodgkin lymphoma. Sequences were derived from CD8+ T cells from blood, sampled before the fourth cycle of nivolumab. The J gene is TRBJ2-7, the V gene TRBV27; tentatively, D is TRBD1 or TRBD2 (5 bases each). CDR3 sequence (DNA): TGTGCCAGCAGTCCGGGACGACAGCGCGAGCAGTACTTC. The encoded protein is CASSPGRQREQYF.